The next 26 T cell receptor beta chains were all read from a single sample in a study of blood T cell repertoires in COVID-19. Method: immunoSEQ multiplex PCR; TCRdb's copy keeps in-frame clones and lacks some. In the table there are 75,000 or so clones, about 83% of which are singletons. Source material: peripheral blood. All receptors derive from a man aged 50 to 59 with acute or convalescent COVID-19.

The V call is TRBV6-5, the J call TRBJ2-1; D ambiguous. The CDR3 consists of 11 residues. CDR1 is MNHEY, CDR2 SVGAGI, per germline. Trimming took 7 bases from V and 7 from J, leaving 8 bases between them. The CDR3 DNA reads TGTGCCAGCACGCGAGAAAATGAGCAGTTCTTC. Translated: CASTRENEQFF.

The chain is built from TRBV9 and TRBJ1-1, with 9 bases fitting TRBD1. The junction had 4 bases not matched to a gene; V was cut back by 4 bases and J by 3 bases. The CDR3 runs to 14 residues. Germline V CDR1 and CDR2: SGDLS, YYNGEE. CDR3 protein: CASSLQGADTEAFF. In DNA form, the CDR3 reads TGTGCCAGCAGCCTACAGGGGGCCGACACTGAAGCTTTCTTT.

The gene calls are TRBV7-8 and TRBJ1-2, with D possibly TRBD1 on 5 matching bases. Germline CDR1 SGHVS, CDR2 FQNEAQ. The CDR3 runs to 13 residues. V was cut by 5 bases and J by 7 bases, with 14 bases left in between. CDR3 region: CASSPRQGLGYTF. CDR3 DNA: TGTGCCAGCAGCCCCCGTCAGGGACTTGGCTACACCTTC.

This chain connects TRBV5-1 to TRBJ1-3, with 8 positions matching TRBD1. The junction had 6 bases not matched to a gene; V was cut back by 5 bases and J by 2 bases. Germline CDR1 and CDR2: SGHRS and YFSETQ. The CDR3 spans 15 residues. As DNA, the CDR3 is TGCGCCAGCAGACCTGGGACAGGTCCTGGAAACACCATATATTTT. It is translated as CASRPGTGPGNTIYF.

The chain recombines TRBV5-6 with TRBJ1-2; the D gene is possibly TRBD1 (5 bases). Trimming left V 6 bases short and J 3 bases short, with 21 bases between. In germline, CDR1 is SGHDT, CDR2 YYEEEE. The CDR3 consists of 16 residues. In DNA, the CDR3 is TGTGCCAGCATCCCGTTCGGAGGGGCGACCCACTATGGCTACACCTTC. Its protein is CASIPFGGATHYGYTF.

This clone was recorded only once. The rearrangement uses TRBV7-2 and TRBJ1-2; possible D gene TRBD1, 6 bases. With 4 bases removed from V and 2 bases from J, the gap between germline ends came to 14 bases. The CDR3 contains 15 residues. Germline loops: CDR1 SGHTA, CDR2 FQGNSA. The CDR3: CASSSPGTNNYGYTF. In DNA form, the CDR3 reads TGTGCCAGCAGCTCTCCCGGGACAAACAACTATGGCTACACCTTC. Looking up the rest from reference TRBV7-2 and TRBJ1-2 gives the full variable domain: GAGVSQSPSNKVTEKGKDVELRCDPISGHTALYWYRQSLGQGLEFLIYFQGNSAPDKSGLPSDRFSAERTGGSVSTLTIQRTQQEDSAVYLCASSSPGTNNYGYTFGSGTRLTVV.

The V and J genes are TRBV29-1 and TRBJ2-1; 7 positions agree with TRBD1. The CDR3 sequence is 13 residues long. The germline gives CDR1 SQVTM, CDR2 ANQGSEA. V shed 8 bases, J shed 2 bases, and the junction held 6 bases outside the gene matches. CDR3 nucleotide sequence: TGCAGCAACACAGGGGTGACCTACAATGAGCAGTTCTTC. As protein: CSNTGVTYNEQFF.

V is TRBV7-9 and J is TRBJ2-7; the match to TRBD2 covers 13 bases. Germline loops: CDR1 SEHNR, CDR2 FQNEAQ (reference sequence). V was clipped by 5 bases and J by 1 base; unmatched bases: 5. The CDR3 extends over 16 amino acids. The CDR3 loop reads CASSRTSGRGSYEQYF. The CDR3 DNA sequence: TGTGCCAGCAGCCGGACTAGCGGGAGAGGTTCCTACGAGCAGTACTTC. Based on the CDR3 plus reference TRBV7-9 and TRBJ2-7, the full variable domain is DTGVSQNPRHKITKRGQNVTFRCDPISEHNRLYWYRQTLGQGPEFLTYFQNEAQLEKSRLLSDRFSAERPKGSFSTLEIQRTEQGDSAMYLCASSRTSGRGSYEQYFGPGTRLTVT.

The V and J genes are TRBV4-2 and TRBJ1-1; the match to TRBD1 covers 11 bases. This CDR3 has 16 residues. Germline lookup yields CDR1 LGHNA and CDR2 YNFKEQ. Germline trimming cut 1 base from V and 4 bases from J; bases unmatched to any gene: 5. DNA of the CDR3: TGTGCCAGCAGCCAAGGGACAGGGGGCGTGAGCACTGAAGCTTTCTTT. It yields the protein CASSQGTGGVSTEAFF.

V is TRBV5-1 and J is TRBJ2-2, with TRBD2 matching over 12 bases. Germline CDR1 SGHRS, CDR2 YFSETQ. After removal of 7 bases from V and 5 bases from J, the junction contained 6 bases not matched to a gene. This CDR3 is 15 amino acids long. The CDR3 loop reads CASGPGTSGTGELFF. In DNA form, the CDR3 reads TGCGCCAGCGGACCAGGGACTAGCGGGACCGGGGAGCTGTTTTTT.

This chain uses TRBV28 with TRBJ1-4; D gene uncertain. Trimming removed 5 bases at V and 4 bases at J, with 5 bases between. Germline lookup yields CDR1 MDHEN and CDR2 SYDVKM. The CDR3 totals 12 residues. CDR3 protein: CASSGLNEKLFF. The CDR3 nucleotides are TGTGCCAGCAGTGGGCTTAATGAAAAACTGTTTTTT.

The rearrangement joins TRBV27 to TRBJ1-1; D is perhaps TRBD1 (5 bases). V was shortened by 6 bases and J by 1 base, with 12 bases between the two germline ends. Germline CDR1 and CDR2: MNHEY and SMNVEV (reference sequence). This CDR3 is built from 14 residues. The DNA of the CDR3 is TGTGCCAGCAGGAAACAGGCCACGAACACTGAAGCTTTCTTT. This encodes CASRKQATNTEAFF.

Written as DNA, the CDR3 is TGTGCCAGCAGCCCTCGGACAGGGGGATACTCTTACAATGAGCAGTTCTTC. This encodes CASSPRTGGYSYNEQFF. The chain has TRBV5-8 and TRBJ2-1, with 10 positions matching TRBD1. Per germline, CDR1 SGHTS and CDR2 YDEGEE. This CDR3 has 17 residues. V lost 4 bases and J lost 4; bases outside the gene matches: 11.

This rearrangement joins TRBV9 to TRBJ1-2; TRBD1 agrees at 7 bases. The CDR3 extends over 15 amino acids. In germline, CDR1 is SGDLS, CDR2 YYNGEE. V was pared by 3 bases and J by 6 bases, with 11 bases of the junction left unmatched. In DNA form, the CDR3 reads TGTGCCAGCAGCGCATCGACAGGGAGTAAGCATGGCTACACCTTC. Amino acid sequence: CASSASTGSKHGYTF.

The chain is built from TRBV4-3 and TRBJ2-2, with D perhaps TRBD2 (6 bases). V was trimmed by 8 bases and J by 3 bases, leaving 7 bases between them. Looked up from germline, CDR1 is LGHNA and CDR2 is YSLEER. The CDR3 length is 12 residues. The CDR3 sequence is CASGGYTGELFF. CDR3 bases: TGCGCCAGCGGGGGGTACACCGGGGAGCTGTTTTTT.

V and J are TRBV5-4 and TRBJ2-7, with 8 bases matching TRBD2. Per the germline V gene, CDR1 is SGHNT and CDR2 is YYREEE (reference sequence). After removal of 0 bases from V and 5 bases from J, the junction contained 4 bases not matched to a gene. The CDR3 has 14 residues. The CDR3 protein is CASSLVSGGDEQYF. In nucleotides, the CDR3 is TGTGCCAGCAGCTTGGTGTCGGGAGGGGACGAGCAGTACTTC. The full variable domain, with the rest looked up from reference TRBV5-4 and TRBJ2-7, is ETGVTQSPTHLIKTRGQQVTLRCSSQSGHNTVSWYQQALGQGPQFIFQYYREEENGRGNFPPRFSGLQFPNYSSELNVNALELDDSALYLCASSLVSGGDEQYFGPGTRLTVT.

The chain employs TRBV28 and TRBJ1-4; D may be TRBD1 (6 bases). The CDR3 extends over 14 amino acids. Between the trimmed V and J ends, which lost 6 bases and 0 bases, there was a span of 8 bases. The germline gives CDR1 MDHEN, CDR2 SYDVKM. The CDR3 DNA is TGTGCCAGCAGCTGGACAGCAACTAATGAAAAACTGTTTTTT. Translation gives CASSWTATNEKLFF.

The sample holds a few counts of this clone. J is TRBJ1-1 and V is TRBV19, with D unresolved. The length of the CDR3 is 14 residues. V was cut by 4 bases and J by 0 bases, with 9 bases left in between. Germline values: CDR1 LNHDA, CDR2 SQIVND (reference sequence). The CDR3 protein is CASSKFSMNTEAFF. Written as DNA, the CDR3 is TGTGCCAGTAGTAAATTTAGTATGAACACTGAAGCTTTCTTT.

This chain links TRBV28 with TRBJ2-5; 7 positions agree with TRBD1. The CDR3 extends over 16 amino acids. After removal of 4 bases from V and 5 bases from J, the junction contained 13 bases not matched to a gene. Germline CDR1 is MDHEN and CDR2 is SYDVKM. CDR3 sequence reads: CASSSYPGQTEETQYF. The DNA of the CDR3 is TGTGCCAGCAGTTCCTACCCGGGACAGACAGAGGAGACCCAGTACTTC.

The chain joins TRBV7-9 to TRBJ1-5; 7 bases map to TRBD1. Germline V gives CDR1 SEHNR, CDR2 FQNEAQ (reference sequence). Trimming cost V 4 bases and J 8 bases; bases outside gene matches: 8. The length of the CDR3 is 14 residues. The CDR3 region is CASSSTGRKEPQHF. The CDR3 region has the DNA TGTGCCAGCAGCTCGACAGGGAGAAAGGAGCCCCAGCATTTT.

The chain links TRBV7-9 to TRBJ1-4; 11 positions match TRBD1. V gave up 5 bases and J gave up 6 bases; unmatched junction bases: 5. CDR3 length equals 15 residues. Germline lookup yields CDR1 SEHNR and CDR2 FQNEAQ (reference sequence). The DNA for the CDR3 is TGTGCCAGCAGCCCGGGACAGGGGGACGATGAAAAACTGTTTTTT. Translation: CASSPGQGDDEKLFF.

The chain links TRBV27 to TRBJ2-2, with D possibly TRBD1 on 6 matching bases. The CDR3 spans 15 residues. Trimming removed 7 bases from V and 3 bases from J, with 15 bases in between. Germline CDR1 reads MNHEY; CDR2 reads SMNVEV (reference sequence). As DNA, the CDR3 is TGTGCCAGCACCTCCTGGGGACAATACACCGGGGAGCTGTTTTTT. It encodes CASTSWGQYTGELFF.

V gene TRBV5-6 combines with J gene TRBJ2-7; D is perhaps TRBD1 (6 bases). Between the trimmed V and J ends, which lost 3 bases and 4 bases, there was a span of 11 bases. This CDR3 spans 13 amino acids. The germline CDR1 and CDR2 sequences are SGHDT and YYEEEE. This CDR3 reads CASSYGQTYEQYF. The CDR3 nucleotides read TGTGCCAGCAGCTACGGACAGACTTACGAGCAGTACTTC.

This clone was counted a single time. The chain combines TRBV7-9 with TRBJ1-2, with 9 positions matching TRBD1. There are 14 residues in the CDR3. After removal of 3 bases from V and 8 bases from J, the junction contained 7 bases not matched to a gene. Germline-derived CDR1 and CDR2 are SEHNR and FQNEAQ (reference sequence). The CDR3 nucleotides read TGTGCCAGCAGCTTGCGGACAGGGGAAAACGGCTACACCTTC. Amino acids: CASSLRTGENGYTF.

The V call is TRBV4-1, the J call TRBJ2-1; TRBD1 might be the D (6 bases). V dropped 4 bases and J dropped 8 bases, with 18 bases sitting between them. Per the germline V gene, CDR1 is MGHRA and CDR2 is YSYEKL. The CDR3 loop spans 15 amino acids. CDR3 bases: TGCGCCAGCAGCCGCCGGGACACCACCATAGATGAGCAGTTCTTC. This codes for CASSRRDTTIDEQFF.

The chain has TRBV11-2 and TRBJ2-3; the match to TRBD2 covers 13 bases. The CDR3 is 19 amino acids. From germline, CDR1 is SGHAT and CDR2 FQNNGV. The J segment lost 2 bases and the V segment lost 1 base, leaving 9 bases of the junction unmatched. CDR3 loop: CASSLGLAGGPLPTDTQYF. The CDR3, as DNA: TGTGCCAGCAGCTTAGGACTAGCGGGAGGTCCCCTCCCCACAGATACGCAGTATTTT.